These 2 T cell receptor beta chains came from one sample sequenced in a study of OX40 agonist ivuxolimab in advanced cancers. This table comes from immunoSEQ multiplex PCR, and its TCRdb copy is limited to in-frame clones, with some not included. Among tens of thousands of clones listed, approximately 90% were seen once. The sample here was CD4+ or CD8+ T cells sorted from blood, taken in a trial of the OX40 agonist ivuxolimab. These receptors originate from an adult with an advanced solid tumor such as melanoma, head and neck, liver or kidney cancer.

This clone is a singleton in its sample. This chain joins TRBV14 and TRBJ2-7, with 8 bases fitting TRBD1. V was clipped by 6 bases and J by 5 bases; unmatched bases: 15. Germline loops: CDR1 SGHDN, CDR2 FVKESK. This CDR3 region has 16 residues. The CDR3: CASSPRTGSKGNEQYF. The DNA of the CDR3 is TGTGCCAGCAGTCCCCGGACAGGGTCCAAAGGAAACGAGCAGTACTTC.

The rearrangement links TRBV5-4 to TRBJ2-4; TRBD2 agrees at 7 bases. Germline CDR1 and CDR2: SGHNT and YYREEE (reference sequence). CDR3 size: 16 residues. Germline trimming cut 0 bases from V and 3 bases from J; bases unmatched to any gene: 6. The CDR3 bases are TGTGCCAGCAGCTTGGGAGGCGGCGGGGGCAAAAACATTCAGTACTTC. Amino acid sequence: CASSLGGGGGKNIQYF.